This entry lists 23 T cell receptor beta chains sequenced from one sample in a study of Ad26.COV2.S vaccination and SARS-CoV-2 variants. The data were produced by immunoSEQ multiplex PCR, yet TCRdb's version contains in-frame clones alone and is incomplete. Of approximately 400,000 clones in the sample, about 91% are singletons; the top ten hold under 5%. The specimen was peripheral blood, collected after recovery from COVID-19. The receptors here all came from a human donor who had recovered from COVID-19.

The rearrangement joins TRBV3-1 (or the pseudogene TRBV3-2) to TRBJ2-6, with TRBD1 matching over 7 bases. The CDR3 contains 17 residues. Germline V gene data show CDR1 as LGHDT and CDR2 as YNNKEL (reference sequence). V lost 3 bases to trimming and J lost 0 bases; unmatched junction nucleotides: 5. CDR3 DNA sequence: TGTGCCAGCAGCCACGGGACAGTACTCTCTGGGGCCAACGTCCTGACTTTC. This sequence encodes CASSHGTVLSGANVLTF.

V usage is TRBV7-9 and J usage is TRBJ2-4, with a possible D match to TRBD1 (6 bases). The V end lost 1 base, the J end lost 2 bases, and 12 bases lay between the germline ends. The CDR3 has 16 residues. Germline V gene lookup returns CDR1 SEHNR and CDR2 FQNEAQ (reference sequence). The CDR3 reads CASSLGQGPSKNIQYF. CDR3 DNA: TGTGCCAGCAGCTTAGGGCAGGGGCCCTCCAAAAACATTCAGTACTTC.

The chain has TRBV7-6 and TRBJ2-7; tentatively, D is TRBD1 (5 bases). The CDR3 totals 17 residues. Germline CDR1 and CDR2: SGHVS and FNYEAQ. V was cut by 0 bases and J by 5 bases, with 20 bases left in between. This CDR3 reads CASSLAIGSGARDEQYF. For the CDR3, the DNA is TGTGCCAGCAGCTTAGCCATCGGTTCTGGGGCACGGGACGAGCAGTACTTC.

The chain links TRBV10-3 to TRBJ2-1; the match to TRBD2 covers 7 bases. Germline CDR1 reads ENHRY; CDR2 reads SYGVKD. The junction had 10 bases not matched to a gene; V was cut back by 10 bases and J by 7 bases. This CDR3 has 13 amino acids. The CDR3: CATGGLEGNEQFF. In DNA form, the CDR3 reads TGTGCCACCGGGGGGTTGGAAGGGAATGAGCAGTTCTTC.

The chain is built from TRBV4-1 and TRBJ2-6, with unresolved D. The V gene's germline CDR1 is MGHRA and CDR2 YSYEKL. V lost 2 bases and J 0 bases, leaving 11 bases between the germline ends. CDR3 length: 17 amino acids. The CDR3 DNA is TGCGCCAGCAGCCAACCTATTGCTTCCTCTGGGGCCAACGTCCTGACTTTC. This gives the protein CASSQPIASSGANVLTF.

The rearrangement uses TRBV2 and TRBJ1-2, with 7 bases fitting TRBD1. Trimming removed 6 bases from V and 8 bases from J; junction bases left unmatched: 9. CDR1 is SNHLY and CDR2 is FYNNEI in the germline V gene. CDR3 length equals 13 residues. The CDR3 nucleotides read TGTGCCAGCAGCCCGACAGGGTTGGAAGGCTACACCTTC. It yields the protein CASSPTGLEGYTF.

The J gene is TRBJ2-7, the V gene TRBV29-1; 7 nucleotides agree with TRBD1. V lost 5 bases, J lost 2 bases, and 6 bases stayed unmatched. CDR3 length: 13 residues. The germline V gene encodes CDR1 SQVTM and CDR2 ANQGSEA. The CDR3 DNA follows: TGCAGCGTTCTGACAGGGCCTGCCTACGAGCAGTACTTC. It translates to CSVLTGPAYEQYF.

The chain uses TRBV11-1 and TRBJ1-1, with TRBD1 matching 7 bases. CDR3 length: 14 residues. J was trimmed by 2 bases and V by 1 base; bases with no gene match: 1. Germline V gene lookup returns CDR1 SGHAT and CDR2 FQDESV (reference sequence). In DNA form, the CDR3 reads TGTGCCAGCAGCTTAGGACAGGGAAACACTGAAGCTTTCTTT. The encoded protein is CASSLGQGNTEAFF.

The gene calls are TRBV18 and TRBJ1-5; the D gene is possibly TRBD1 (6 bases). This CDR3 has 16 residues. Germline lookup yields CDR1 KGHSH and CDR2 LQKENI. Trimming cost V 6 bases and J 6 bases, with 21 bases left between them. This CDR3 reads CASSEQGSNPSQPQHF. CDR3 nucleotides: TGTGCCAGCTCGGAGCAGGGGTCTAACCCCTCTCAGCCCCAGCATTTT.

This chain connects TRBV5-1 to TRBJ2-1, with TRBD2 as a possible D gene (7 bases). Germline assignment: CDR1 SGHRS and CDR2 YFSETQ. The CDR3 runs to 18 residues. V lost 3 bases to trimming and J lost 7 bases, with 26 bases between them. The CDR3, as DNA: TGCGCCAGCAGCTCCCTAGCGGCTACAGGGAAATTCGAGAATGAGCAGTTCTTC. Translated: CASSSLAATGKFENEQFF.

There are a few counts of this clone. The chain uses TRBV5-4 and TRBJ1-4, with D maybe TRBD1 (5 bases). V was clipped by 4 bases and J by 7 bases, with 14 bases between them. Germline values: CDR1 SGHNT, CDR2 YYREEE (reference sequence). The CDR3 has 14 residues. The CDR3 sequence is CASSPWGLGEKLFF. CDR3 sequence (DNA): TGTGCCAGCAGCCCGTGGGGGTTAGGTGAAAAACTGTTTTTT.

This CDR3 is CASSQDSAGNTQYF. The CDR3 coding sequence is TGTGCCAGCAGCCAAGACTCGGCGGGTAATACGCAGTATTTT. V usage is TRBV14 and J usage is TRBJ2-3; weak D call: TRBD2 (5 bases). The germline gives CDR1 SGHDN, CDR2 FVKESK. V lost 0 bases and J lost 7, with 11 bases in between. The CDR3 consists of 14 residues.

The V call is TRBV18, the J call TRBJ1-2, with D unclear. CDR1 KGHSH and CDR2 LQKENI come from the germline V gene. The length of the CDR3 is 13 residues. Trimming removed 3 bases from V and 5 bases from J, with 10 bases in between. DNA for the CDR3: TGTGCCAGCTCACCGAAGAACACTTATGGCTACACCTTC. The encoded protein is CASSPKNTYGYTF.

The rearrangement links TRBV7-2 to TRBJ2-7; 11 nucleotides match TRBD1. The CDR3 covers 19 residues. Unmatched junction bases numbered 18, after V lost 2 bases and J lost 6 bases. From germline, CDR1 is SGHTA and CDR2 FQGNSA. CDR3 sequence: CASSLTVRVRDRGISEQYF. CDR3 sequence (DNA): TGTGCCAGCAGCTTAACAGTCCGCGTCCGGGACAGGGGGATAAGCGAGCAGTACTTC.

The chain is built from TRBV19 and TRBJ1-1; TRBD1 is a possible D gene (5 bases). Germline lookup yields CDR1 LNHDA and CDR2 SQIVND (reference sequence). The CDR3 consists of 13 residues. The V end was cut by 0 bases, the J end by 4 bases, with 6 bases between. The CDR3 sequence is CASSIDGGTEAFF. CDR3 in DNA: TGTGCCAGTAGTATAGATGGGGGCACTGAAGCTTTCTTT.

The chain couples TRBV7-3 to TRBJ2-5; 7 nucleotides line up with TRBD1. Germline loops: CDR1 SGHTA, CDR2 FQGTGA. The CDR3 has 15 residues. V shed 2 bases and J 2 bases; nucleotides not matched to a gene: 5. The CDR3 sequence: CASSLGPGQQETQYF. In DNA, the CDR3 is TGTGCCAGCAGCTTAGGACCGGGACAGCAAGAGACCCAGTACTTC.

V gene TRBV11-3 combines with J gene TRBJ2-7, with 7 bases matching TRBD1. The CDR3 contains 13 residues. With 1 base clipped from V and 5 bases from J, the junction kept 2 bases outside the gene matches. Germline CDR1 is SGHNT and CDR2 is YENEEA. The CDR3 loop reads CASSLVQGDEQYF. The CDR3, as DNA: TGTGCCAGCAGCTTAGTCCAGGGGGACGAGCAGTACTTC.

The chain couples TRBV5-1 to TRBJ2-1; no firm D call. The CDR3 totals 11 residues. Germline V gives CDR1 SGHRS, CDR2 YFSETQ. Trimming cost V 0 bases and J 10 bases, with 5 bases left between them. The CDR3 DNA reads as TGCGCCAGCAGCTTGGGAGGCGAGCAGTTCTTC. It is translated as CASSLGGEQFF.

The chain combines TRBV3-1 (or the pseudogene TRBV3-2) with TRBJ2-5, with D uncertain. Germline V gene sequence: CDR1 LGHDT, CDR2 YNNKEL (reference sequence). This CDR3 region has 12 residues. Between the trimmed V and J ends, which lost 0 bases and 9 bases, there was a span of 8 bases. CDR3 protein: CASSQEVGSQYF. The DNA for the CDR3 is TGTGCCAGCAGCCAAGAGGTCGGGTCCCAGTACTTC.

CDR3 loop: CASSPRNYGYTF. CDR3 DNA sequence: TGTGCCAGCAGTCCAAGAAACTATGGCTACACCTTC. The chain carries TRBV12-3 or TRBV12-4 and TRBJ1-2; D gene ambiguous. V lost 5 bases and J lost 2, with 6 bases in between. CDR3 length: 12 residues.

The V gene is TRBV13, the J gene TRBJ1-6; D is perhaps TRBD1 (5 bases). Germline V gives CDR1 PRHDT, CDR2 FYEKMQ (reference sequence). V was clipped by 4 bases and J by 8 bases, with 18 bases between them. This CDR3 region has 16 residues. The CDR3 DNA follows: TGTGCCAGCAGCTCCTCATATAACGGGGGACATTCACCCCTCCACTTT. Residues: CASSSSYNGGHSPLHF.

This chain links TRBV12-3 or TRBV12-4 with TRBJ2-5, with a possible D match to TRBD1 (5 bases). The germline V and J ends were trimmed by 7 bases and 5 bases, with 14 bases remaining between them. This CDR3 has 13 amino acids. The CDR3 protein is CASKTRVMETQYF. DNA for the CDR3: TGTGCCAGCAAAACCAGGGTCATGGAGACCCAGTACTTC.

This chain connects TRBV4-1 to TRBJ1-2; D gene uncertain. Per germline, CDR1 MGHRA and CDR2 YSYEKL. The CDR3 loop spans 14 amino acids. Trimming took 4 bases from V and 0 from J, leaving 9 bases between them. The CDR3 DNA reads TGCGCCAGCAGCCCGACGCCAGCTAACTATGGCTACACCTTC. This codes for CASSPTPANYGYTF.